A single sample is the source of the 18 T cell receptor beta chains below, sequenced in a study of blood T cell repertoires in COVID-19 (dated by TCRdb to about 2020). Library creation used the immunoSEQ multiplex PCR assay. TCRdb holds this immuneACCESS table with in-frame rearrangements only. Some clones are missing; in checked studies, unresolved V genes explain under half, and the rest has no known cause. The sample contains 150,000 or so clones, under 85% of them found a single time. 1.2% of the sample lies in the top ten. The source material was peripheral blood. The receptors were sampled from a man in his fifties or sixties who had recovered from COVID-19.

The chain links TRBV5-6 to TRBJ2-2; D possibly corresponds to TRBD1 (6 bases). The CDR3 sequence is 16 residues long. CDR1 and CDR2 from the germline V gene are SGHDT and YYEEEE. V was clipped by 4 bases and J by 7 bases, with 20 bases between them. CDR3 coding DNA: TGTGCCAGCAGCCTGGGGGCCCTCCAGGGTCACGGGGAGCTGTTTTTT. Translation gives CASSLGALQGHGELFF.

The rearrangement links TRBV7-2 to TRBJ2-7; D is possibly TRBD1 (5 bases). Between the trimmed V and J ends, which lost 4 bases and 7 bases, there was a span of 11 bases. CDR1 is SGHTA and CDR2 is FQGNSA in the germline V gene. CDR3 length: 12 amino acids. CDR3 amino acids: CASSWTQEEQYF. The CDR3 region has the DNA TGTGCCAGCAGCTGGACACAGGAAGAGCAGTACTTC.

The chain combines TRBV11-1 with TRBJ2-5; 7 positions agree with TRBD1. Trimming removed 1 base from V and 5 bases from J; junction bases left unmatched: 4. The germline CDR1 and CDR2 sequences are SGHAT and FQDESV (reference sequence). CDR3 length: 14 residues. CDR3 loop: CASSLDRGRETQYF. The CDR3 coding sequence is TGTGCCAGCAGCTTAGACAGGGGCCGGGAGACCCAGTACTTC. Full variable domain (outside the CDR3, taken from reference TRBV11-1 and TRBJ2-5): EAEVAQSPRYKITEKSQAVAFWCDPISGHATLYWYRQILGQGPELLVQFQDESVVDDSQLPKDRFSAERLKGVDSTLKIQPAELGDSAMYLCASSLDRGRETQYFGPGTRLLVL.

The CDR3 nucleotides read TGTGCCAGTAGACACAGGGGAGGTAATGAAAAACTGTTTTTT. It codes for CASRHRGGNEKLFF. The chain has TRBV19 and TRBJ1-4; 7 bases map to TRBD1. The length of the CDR3 is 14 residues. J lost 4 bases, V lost 6 bases, and 5 bases had no gene match. In germline, CDR1 is LNHDA, CDR2 SQIVND (reference sequence).

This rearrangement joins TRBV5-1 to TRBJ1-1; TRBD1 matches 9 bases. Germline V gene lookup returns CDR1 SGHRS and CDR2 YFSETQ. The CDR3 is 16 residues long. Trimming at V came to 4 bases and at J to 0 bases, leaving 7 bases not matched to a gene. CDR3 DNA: TGCGCCAGCAGCCAAGGACAGGGGATTCTGAACACTGAAGCTTTCTTT. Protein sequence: CASSQGQGILNTEAFF.

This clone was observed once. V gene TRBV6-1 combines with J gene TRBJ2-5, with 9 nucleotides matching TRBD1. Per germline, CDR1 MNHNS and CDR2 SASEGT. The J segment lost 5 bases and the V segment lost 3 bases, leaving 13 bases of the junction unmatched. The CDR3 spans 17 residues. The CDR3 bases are TGTGCCAGCAGTGATCTATCATCCGGGACAGGGTATGAGACCCAGTACTTC. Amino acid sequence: CASSDLSSGTGYETQYF.

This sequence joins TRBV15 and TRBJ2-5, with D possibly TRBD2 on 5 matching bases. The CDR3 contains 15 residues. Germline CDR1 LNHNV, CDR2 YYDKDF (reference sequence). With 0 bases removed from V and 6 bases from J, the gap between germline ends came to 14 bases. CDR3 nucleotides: TGTGCCACCAGCAGAGAGGTAGACGGGGAACAGACCCAGTACTTC. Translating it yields CATSREVDGEQTQYF.

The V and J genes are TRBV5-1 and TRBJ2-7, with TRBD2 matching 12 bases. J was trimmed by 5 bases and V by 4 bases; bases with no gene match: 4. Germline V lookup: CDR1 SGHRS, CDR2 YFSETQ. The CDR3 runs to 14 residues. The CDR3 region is CASSRRLAGDEQYF. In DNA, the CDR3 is TGCGCCAGCAGCCGACGACTAGCGGGGGACGAGCAGTACTTC.

The CDR3 region is CSGQGLEKLFF. The CDR3 DNA is TGCAGCGGACAGGGGTTGGAAAAACTGTTTTTT. The chain has TRBV29-1 and TRBJ1-4; 8 nucleotides align to TRBD1. CDR3 length equals 11 residues. The germline V gene encodes CDR1 SQVTM and CDR2 ANQGSEA. After removal of 7 bases from V and 8 bases from J, the junction contained 3 bases not matched to a gene.

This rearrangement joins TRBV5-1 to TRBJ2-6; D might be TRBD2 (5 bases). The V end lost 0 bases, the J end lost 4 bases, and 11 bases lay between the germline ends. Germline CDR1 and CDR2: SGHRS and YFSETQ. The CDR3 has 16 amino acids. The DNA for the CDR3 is TGCGCCAGCAGCTTGGTGTCGGGGATAGGGGCCAACGTCCTGACTTTC. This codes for CASSLVSGIGANVLTF.

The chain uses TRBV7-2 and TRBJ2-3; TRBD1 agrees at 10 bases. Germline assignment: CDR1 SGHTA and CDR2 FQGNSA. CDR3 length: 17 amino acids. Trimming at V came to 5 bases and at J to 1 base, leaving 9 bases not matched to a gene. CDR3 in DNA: TGTGCCAGCAGCCCCAATTGGGGGACAGGGGGCACAGATACGCAGTATTTT. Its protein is CASSPNWGTGGTDTQYF.

The CDR3 spells CASSLGQGAHGYTF. The CDR3 coding sequence is TGTGCCAGCAGCTTGGGACAGGGGGCGCATGGCTACACCTTC. This sequence joins TRBV5-5 and TRBJ1-2, with 10 bases that match TRBD1. The CDR3 runs 14 residues. V shed 0 bases and J 6 bases; nucleotides not matched to a gene: 2. Germline V gene data show CDR1 as SGHKS and CDR2 as YYEKEE (reference sequence).

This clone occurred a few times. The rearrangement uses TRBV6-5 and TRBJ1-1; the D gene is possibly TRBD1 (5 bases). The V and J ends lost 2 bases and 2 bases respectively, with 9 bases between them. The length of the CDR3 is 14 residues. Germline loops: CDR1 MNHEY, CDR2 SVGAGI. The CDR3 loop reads CASSYTQGNTEAFF. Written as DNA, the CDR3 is TGTGCCAGCAGTTACACCCAGGGAAACACTGAAGCTTTCTTT.

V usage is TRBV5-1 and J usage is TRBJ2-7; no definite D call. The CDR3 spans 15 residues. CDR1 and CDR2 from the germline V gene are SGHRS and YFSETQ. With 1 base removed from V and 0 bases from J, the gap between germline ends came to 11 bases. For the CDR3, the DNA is TGCGCCAGCAGCTTGACGCGCGACTTCTCCTACGAGCAGTACTTC. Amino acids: CASSLTRDFSYEQYF.

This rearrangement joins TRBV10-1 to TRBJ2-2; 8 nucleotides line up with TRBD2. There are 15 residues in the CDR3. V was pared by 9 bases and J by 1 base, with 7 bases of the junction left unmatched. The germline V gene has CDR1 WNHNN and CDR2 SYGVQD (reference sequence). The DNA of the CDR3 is TGCGCCAGTTCCCTCCGGGGGGGGAACACCGGGGAGCTGTTTTTT. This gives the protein CASSLRGGNTGELFF.

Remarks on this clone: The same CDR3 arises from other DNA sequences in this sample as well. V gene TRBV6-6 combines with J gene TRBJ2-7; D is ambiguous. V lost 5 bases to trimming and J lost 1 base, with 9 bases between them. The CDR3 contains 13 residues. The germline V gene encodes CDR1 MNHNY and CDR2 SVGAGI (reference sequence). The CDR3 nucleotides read TGTGCCAGCAGTCCCGGCGGTTCCTACGAGCAGTACTTC. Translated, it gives CASSPGGSYEQYF.

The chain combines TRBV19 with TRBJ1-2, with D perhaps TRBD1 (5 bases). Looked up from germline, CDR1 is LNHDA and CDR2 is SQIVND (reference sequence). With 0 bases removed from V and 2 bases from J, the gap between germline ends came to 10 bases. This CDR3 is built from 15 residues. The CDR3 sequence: CASSIDPGDNYGYTF. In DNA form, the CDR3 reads TGTGCCAGTAGTATAGATCCGGGGGACAACTATGGCTACACCTTC.

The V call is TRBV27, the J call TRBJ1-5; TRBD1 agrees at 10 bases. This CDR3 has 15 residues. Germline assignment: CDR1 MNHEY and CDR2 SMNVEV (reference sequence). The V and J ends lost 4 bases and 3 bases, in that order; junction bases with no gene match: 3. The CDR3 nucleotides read TGTGCCAGCAGTTGGGGACAGGGGTTCAATCAGCCCCAGCATTTT. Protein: CASSWGQGFNQPQHF.